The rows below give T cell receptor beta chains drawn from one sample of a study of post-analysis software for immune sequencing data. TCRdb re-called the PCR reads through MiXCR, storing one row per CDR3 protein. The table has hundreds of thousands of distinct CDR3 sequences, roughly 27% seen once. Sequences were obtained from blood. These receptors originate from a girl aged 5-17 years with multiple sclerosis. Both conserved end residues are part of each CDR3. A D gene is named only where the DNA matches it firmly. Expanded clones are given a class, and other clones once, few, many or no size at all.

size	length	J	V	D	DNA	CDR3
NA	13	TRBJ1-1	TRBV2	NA	TGTGCCAGCAGCCCTAGCGATAACACTGAAGCTTTCTTT	CASSPSDNTEAFF
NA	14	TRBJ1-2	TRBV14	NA	TGTGCCAGCAGCCAAGAACGGGGGACCTATGGCTACACCTTC	CASSQERGTYGYTF
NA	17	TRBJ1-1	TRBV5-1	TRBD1	TGCGCCAGCAGCTTGTTGCGCCCGGGACAGGGGACATCTGAAGCTTTCTTT	CASSLLRPGQGTSEAFF
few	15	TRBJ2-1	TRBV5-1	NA	TGCGCCAGCAGCTTGAGAGTCACACCCTACAATGAGCAGTTCTTC	CASSLRVTPYNEQFF
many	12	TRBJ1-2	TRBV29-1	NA	TGCAGCGTCACCGACAGAACCTATGGCTACACCTTC	CSVTDRTYGYTF
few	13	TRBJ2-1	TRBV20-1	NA	TGCAGTGAGATGTTCATCTCTTACAATGAGCAGTTCTTC	CSEMFISYNEQFF
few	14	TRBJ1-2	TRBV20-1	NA	TGCAGTGCTAGAGAAGTGGGCCTTAACTATGGCTACACCTTC	CSAREVGLNYGYTF
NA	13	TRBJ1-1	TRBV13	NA	TGTGCCAGCACCCACAGGGTAGGCGCTGAAGCTTTCTTT	CASTHRVGAEAFF
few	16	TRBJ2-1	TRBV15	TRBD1	TGTGCCACCAGCAGAGGCGGGGACAGGGCCTACAATAAGCAGTTCTTC	CATSRGGDRAYNKQFF
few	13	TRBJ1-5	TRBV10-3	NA	TGTGCCACTCAAGGATCGACGGGTCAGCCCCAGCATTTT	CATQGSTGQPQHF
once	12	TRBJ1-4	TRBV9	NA	TGTGCCAGCAGCGGCCAGGATGAAAAACTGTTTTTT	CASSGQDEKLFF
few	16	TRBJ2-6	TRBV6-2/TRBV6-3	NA	TGTGCCAGCAGTTATAGACCGTTCTCTGGGGCCAACGTCCTGACTTTC	CASSYRPFSGANVLTF
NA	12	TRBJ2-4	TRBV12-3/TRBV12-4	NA	TGTGCCAGCAGTTTTGTCAAAAACATTCAGTACTTC	CASSFVKNIQYF
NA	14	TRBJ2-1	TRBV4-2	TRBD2	TGTGCCAGCAGCCAAGTCCGCGGGGGTGAGACCCAGTTCTTC	CASSQVRGGETQFF
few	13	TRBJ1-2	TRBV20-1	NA	TGCAGTGCTAGACATGCTAACTTTTATGGCTACACCTTC	CSARHANFYGYTF
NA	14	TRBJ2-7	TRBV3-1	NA	TGTGCCAGCAGCCAAGACGGGACAACCTACGAGCAGTACTTC	CASSQDGTTYEQYF
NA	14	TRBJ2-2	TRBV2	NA	TGTGCCAGCAGCGCCGAGCGTGCGGCCGGGGAGCTGTTTTTT	CASSAERAAGELFF
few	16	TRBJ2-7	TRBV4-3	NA	TGCGCCAGCAGCCAAGTCGCGGGCGGCGGATCCTACGAGCAGTACTTC	CASSQVAGGGSYEQYF
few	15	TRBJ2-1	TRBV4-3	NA	TGCGCCAGCAGCCTCAAAGCAGGACCTTTCAATGAGCAGTTCTTC	CASSLKAGPFNEQFF
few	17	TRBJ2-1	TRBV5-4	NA	TGTGCCAGCAGCCGGATAGGTGGTGCAGTGGTTAGGAATGAGCAGTTCTTC	CASSRIGGAVVRNEQFF
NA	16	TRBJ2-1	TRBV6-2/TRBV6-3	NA	TGTGCCAGCAGTTACTCGGCGGGCAGACCGTACAATGAGCAGTTCTTC	CASSYSAGRPYNEQFF
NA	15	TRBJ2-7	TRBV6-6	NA	TGTGCCAGCAGCCCGGGGACTCGGAACTCTTACGAGCAGTACTTC	CASSPGTRNSYEQYF